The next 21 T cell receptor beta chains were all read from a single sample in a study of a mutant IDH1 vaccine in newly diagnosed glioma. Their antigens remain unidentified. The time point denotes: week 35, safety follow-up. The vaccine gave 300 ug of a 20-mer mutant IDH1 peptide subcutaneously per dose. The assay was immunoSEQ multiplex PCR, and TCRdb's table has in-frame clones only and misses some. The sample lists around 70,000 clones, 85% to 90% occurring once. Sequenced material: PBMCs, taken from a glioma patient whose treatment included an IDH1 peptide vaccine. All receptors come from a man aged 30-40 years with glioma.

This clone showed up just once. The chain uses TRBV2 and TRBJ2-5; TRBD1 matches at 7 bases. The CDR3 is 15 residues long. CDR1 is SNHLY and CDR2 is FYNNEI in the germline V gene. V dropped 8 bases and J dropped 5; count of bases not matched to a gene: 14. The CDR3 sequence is CASRMGSRGLETQYF. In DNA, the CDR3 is TGTGCCAGCCGGATGGGTAGCAGGGGGTTGGAGACCCAGTACTTC.

CDR3 loop: CASSPTAGGVGYGYTF. CDR3 in DNA: TGTGCCAGCAGCCCGACGGCCGGGGGCGTCGGTTATGGCTACACCTTC. The chain recombines TRBV9 with TRBJ1-2; weak D call: TRBD1 (6 bases). CDR1 SGDLS and CDR2 YYNGEE come from the germline V gene. Between the trimmed V and J ends, which lost 4 bases and 5 bases, there was a span of 21 bases. CDR3 length equals 16 residues.

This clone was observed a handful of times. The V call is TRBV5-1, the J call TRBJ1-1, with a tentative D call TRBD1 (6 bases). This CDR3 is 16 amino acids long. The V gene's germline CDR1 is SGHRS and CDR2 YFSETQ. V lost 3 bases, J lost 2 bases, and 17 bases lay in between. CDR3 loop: CASSSLGGVANTEAFF. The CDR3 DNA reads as TGCGCCAGCAGCTCGTTAGGGGGGGTGGCAAACACTGAAGCTTTCTTT.

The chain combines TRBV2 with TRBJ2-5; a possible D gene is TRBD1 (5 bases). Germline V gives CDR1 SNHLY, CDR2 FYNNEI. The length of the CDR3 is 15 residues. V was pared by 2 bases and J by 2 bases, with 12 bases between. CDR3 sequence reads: CASSESRQLQETQYF. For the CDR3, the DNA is TGTGCCAGCAGTGAATCCAGACAGCTTCAAGAGACCCAGTACTTC. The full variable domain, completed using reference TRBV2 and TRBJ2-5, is EPEVTQTPSHQVTQMGQEVILRCVPISNHLYFYWYRQILGQKVEFLVSFYNNEISEKSEIFDDQFSVERPDGSNFTLKIRSTKLEDSAMYFCASSESRQLQETQYFGPGTRLLVL.

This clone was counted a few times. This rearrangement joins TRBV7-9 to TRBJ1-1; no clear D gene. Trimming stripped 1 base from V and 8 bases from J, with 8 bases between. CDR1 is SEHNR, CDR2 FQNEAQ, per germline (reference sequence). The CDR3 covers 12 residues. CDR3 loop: CASSLVSLEAFF. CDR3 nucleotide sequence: TGTGCCAGCAGCTTAGTGTCCCTCGAAGCTTTCTTT.

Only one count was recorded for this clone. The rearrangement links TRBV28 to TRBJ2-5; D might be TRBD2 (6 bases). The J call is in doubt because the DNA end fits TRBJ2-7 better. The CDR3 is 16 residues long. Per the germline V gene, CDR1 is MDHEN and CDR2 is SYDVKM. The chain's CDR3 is CASSPRRRGRDYEQYF. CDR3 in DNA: TGTGCCAGCAGTCCCCGAAGGAGGGGTCGAGACTACGAGCAGTACTTC.

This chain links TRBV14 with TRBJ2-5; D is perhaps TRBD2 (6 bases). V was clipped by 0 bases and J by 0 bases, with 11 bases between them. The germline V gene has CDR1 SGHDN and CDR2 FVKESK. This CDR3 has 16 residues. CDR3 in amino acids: CASSQEWGDHQETQYF. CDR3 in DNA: TGTGCCAGCAGCCAAGAGTGGGGGGACCACCAAGAGACCCAGTACTTC. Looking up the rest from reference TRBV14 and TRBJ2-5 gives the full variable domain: EAGVTQFPSHSVIEKGQTVTLRCDPISGHDNLYWYRRVMGKEIKFLLHFVKESKQDESGMPNNRFLAERTGGTYSTLKVQPAELEDSGVYFCASSQEWGDHQETQYFGPGTRLLVL.

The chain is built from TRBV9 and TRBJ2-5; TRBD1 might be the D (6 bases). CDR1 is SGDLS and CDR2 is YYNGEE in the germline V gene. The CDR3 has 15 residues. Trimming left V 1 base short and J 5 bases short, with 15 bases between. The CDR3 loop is CASSVNREGQETQYF. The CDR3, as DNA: TGTGCCAGCAGCGTAAACAGGGAAGGTCAGGAGACCCAGTACTTC.

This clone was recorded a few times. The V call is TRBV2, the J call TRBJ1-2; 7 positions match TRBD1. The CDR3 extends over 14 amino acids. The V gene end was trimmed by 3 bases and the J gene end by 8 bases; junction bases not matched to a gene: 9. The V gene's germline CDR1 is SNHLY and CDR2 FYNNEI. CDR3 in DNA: TGTGCCAGCAGTGATCCTGGGACAGTCACAGGCTACACCTTC. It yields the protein CASSDPGTVTGYTF.

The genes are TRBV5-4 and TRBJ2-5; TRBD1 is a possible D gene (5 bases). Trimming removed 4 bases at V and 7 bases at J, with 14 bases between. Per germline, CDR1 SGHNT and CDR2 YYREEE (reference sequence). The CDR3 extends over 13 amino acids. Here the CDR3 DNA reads TGTGCCAGCAGCCTTACAGGAATGGGGACCCAGTACTTC. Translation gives CASSLTGMGTQYF.

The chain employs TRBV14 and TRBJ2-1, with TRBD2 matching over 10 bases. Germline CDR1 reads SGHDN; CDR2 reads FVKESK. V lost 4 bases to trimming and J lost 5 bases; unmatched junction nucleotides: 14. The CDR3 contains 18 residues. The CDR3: CASSPPWRPSGRHNEQFF. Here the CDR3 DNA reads TGTGCCAGCAGCCCCCCTTGGAGACCTAGCGGGAGACACAATGAGCAGTTCTTC.

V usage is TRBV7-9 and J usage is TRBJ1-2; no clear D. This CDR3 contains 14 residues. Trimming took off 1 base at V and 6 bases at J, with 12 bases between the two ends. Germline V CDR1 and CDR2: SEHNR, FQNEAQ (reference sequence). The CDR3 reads CASSLGGNSNGYTF. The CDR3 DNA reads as TGTGCCAGCAGCTTAGGCGGTAATTCAAATGGCTACACCTTC.

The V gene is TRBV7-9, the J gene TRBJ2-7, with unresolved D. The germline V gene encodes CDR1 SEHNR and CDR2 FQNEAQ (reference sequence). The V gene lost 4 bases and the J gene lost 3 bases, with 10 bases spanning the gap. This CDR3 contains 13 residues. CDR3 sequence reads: CASSSAGNYEQYF. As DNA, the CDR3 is TGTGCCAGCAGCTCCGCCGGTAACTACGAGCAGTACTTC.

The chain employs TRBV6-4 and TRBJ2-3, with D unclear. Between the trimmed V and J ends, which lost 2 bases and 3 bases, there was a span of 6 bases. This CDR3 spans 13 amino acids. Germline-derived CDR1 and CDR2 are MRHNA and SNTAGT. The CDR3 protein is CASSDESTDTQYF. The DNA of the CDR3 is TGTGCCAGCAGTGACGAGAGTACAGATACGCAGTATTTT.

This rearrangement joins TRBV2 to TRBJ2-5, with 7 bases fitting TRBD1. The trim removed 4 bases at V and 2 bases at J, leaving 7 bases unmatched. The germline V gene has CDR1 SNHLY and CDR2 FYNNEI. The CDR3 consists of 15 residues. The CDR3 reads CASSARDSIQETQYF. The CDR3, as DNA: TGTGCCAGCAGTGCGAGGGACAGCATTCAAGAGACCCAGTACTTC.

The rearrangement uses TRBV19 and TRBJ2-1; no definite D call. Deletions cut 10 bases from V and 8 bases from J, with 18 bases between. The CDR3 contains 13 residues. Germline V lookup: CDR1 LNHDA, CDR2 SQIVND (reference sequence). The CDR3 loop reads CAIKTLTGDEQFF. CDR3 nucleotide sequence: TGTGCCATCAAGACCTTAACCGGTGATGAGCAGTTCTTC.

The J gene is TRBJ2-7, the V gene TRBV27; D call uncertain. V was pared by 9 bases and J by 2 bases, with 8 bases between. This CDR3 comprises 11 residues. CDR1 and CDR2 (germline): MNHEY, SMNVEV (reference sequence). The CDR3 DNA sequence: TGTGCCAGTGTAGGAACCTACGAGCAGTACTTC. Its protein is CASVGTYEQYF.

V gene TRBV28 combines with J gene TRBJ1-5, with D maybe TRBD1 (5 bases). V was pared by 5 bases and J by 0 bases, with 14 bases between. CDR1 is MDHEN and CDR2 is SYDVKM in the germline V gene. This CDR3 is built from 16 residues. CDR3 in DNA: TGTGCCAGCAGTGCGCGCCGGGACTATAGCAATCAGCCCCAGCATTTT. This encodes CASSARRDYSNQPQHF.

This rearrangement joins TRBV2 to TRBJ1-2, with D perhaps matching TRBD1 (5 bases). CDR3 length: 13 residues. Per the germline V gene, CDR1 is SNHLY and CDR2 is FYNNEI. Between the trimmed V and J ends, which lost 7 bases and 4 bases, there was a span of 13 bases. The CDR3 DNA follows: TGTGCCAGCACCGAACGGGGGGGCTATGGCTACACCTTC. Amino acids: CASTERGGYGYTF.

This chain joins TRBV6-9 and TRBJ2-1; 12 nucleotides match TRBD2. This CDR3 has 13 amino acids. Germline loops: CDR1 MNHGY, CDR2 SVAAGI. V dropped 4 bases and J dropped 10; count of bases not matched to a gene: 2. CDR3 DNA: TGTGCCAGCAGTTTAGGGACTAGCGGGGAGCAGTTCTTC. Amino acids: CASSLGTSGEQFF.

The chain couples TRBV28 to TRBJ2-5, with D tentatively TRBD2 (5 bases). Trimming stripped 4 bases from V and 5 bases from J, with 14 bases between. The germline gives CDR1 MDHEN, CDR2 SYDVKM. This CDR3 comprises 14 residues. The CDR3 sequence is CASSSQTRRETQYF. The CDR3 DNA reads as TGTGCCAGCAGTTCCCAGACAAGGAGGGAGACCCAGTACTTC.